This T cell receptor beta chain was identified in a study of T cells in Graves' hyperthyroidism and ophthalmopathy. CDR3 length: 15 residues. With 6 bases removed from V and 8 bases from J, the gap between germline ends came to 21 bases. Looked up from germline, CDR1 is SGHAT and CDR2 is FQDESV (reference sequence). The authors took PBMCs from 8 to 10 ml fresh peripheral blood. The sample holds many counts of this clonotype. TCR beta CDR3 regions were amplified from RNA transcripts. The primer set for the first-round RT-PCR of the TCR CDR3 was HTBI. TCRdb recomputed calls from the multiplex PCR reads with MiXCR, one row per CDR3 protein. The table records a few hundred thousand distinct CDR3 sequences, around 15% of them present only once.

V is TRBV11-1 and J is TRBJ2-3; maybe TRBD2 (5 bases). The source of this sequence is a woman aged 40-49 years with Graves' ophthalmopathy. Sequencing was performed on blood. This chain's CDR3 is CASSRLVDGDTTQYF. CDR3 DNA: TGTGCCAGCAGTCGGTTAGTCGACGGGGATACTACGCAGTATTTT.